The rows below give T cell receptor beta chains drawn from one sample of a study of blood T cell repertoires in COVID-19. Profiled with immunoSEQ multiplex PCR; TCRdb holds only in-frame clones, not every one. The sample has approximately 120,000 clones; roughly 79% are singletons. The material sequenced was peripheral blood. Every receptor here comes from a human donor in a cohort sampled during active COVID-19. CDR3s include the opening cysteine and the closing phenylalanine or tryptophan. The D gene is left open where the match is weak. The listing skips clone size in some rows; elsewhere it reads once, few, many or a size class.

v_gene	j_gene	abundance	d_gene	CDR3aa	CDR3nt
TRBV4-3	TRBJ1-3	.	.	CASSKQGSGNTIYF	TGCGCCAGCAGCAAACAGGGTTCTGGAAACACCATATATTTT
TRBV7-8	TRBJ2-7	.	TRBD2	CASSFERGYEQYF	TGTGCCAGCAGCTTTGAGCGGGGGTACGAGCAGTACTTC
TRBV9	TRBJ2-5	once	.	CASSVIGGTGGTQYF	TGTGCCAGCAGCGTAATTGGGGGTACCGGGGGGACCCAGTACTTC
TRBV7-9	TRBJ2-1	.	TRBD1	CASSNWDRGFDNEQFF	TGTGCCAGCAGCAATTGGGACAGGGGGTTTGACAATGAGCAGTTCTTC
TRBV19	TRBJ2-1	.	TRBD2	CASSMRSSGSSNEQFF	TGTGCCAGTAGTATGAGGTCTAGCGGGAGCTCCAATGAGCAGTTCTTC
TRBV27	TRBJ1-4	.	.	CASSLLSTPTTNEKLFF	TGTGCCAGCAGTTTGTTGAGCACGCCGACAACTAATGAAAAACTGTTTTTT
TRBV21-1	TRBJ1-4	.	.	CASSNSQSFF	TGTGCCAGCAGTAACAGTCAGAGCTTTTTT
TRBV11-2	TRBJ1-2	.	.	CASSFFLKKGHLGYTF	TGTGCCAGCAGTTTCTTCCTAAAGAAGGGGCATCTTGGCTACACCTTC
TRBV24-1	TRBJ2-1	.	.	CATSDSHRPGSSYNEQFF	TGTGCCACCAGTGATTCCCACCGACCGGGAAGCTCCTACAATGAGCAGTTCTTC
TRBV7-2	TRBJ2-2	few	.	CASSQGTPRRGELFF	TGTGCCAGCAGCCAAGGGACACCCCGGAGGGGGGAGCTGTTTTTT
TRBV7-2	TRBJ1-5	.	.	CASSATGNQPQHF	TGTGCCAGCAGCGCGACAGGCAATCAGCCCCAGCATTTT
TRBV7-2	TRBJ2-7	once	TRBD1	CASSLGTGGPYEQYF	TGTGCCAGCAGCTTAGGGACAGGGGGCCCCTACGAGCAGTACTTC
TRBV11-1	TRBJ2-7	.	.	CASSFGANEQYF	TGTGCCAGCAGCTTCGGAGCAAACGAGCAGTACTTC
TRBV15	TRBJ2-7	.	TRBD1	CATSRGTGPYYEQYF	TGTGCCACCAGCAGGGGGACAGGTCCCTACTACGAGCAGTACTTC
TRBV27	TRBJ2-5	.	.	CASSSRGPLGETQYF	TGTGCCAGCAGTTCGCGGGGCCCCCTGGGCGAGACCCAGTACTTC
TRBV6-4	TRBJ2-1	.	TRBD1	CASSRQGLSSEQFF	TGTGCCAGCAGTCGACAGGGGCTGAGCAGTGAGCAGTTCTTC
TRBV19	TRBJ1-2	.	.	CASSRGQGYGYTF	TGTGCCAGTAGTAGGGGACAAGGATATGGCTACACCTTC
TRBV19	TRBJ1-4	once	TRBD1	CASSSGTGGEKLFF	TGTGCCAGTAGTTCCGGGACAGGGGGCGAAAAACTGTTTTTT
TRBV5-1	TRBJ2-1	.	.	CASSLEGLYYNEQFF	TGCGCCAGCAGCTTGGAGGGGCTATACTACAATGAGCAGTTCTTC
TRBV9	TRBJ2-5	.	TRBD2	CASSVGTSTQGETQYF	TGTGCCAGCAGCGTAGGGACTAGCACCCAAGGGGAGACCCAGTACTTC
TRBV7-3	TRBJ1-1	.	.	CASSLTVQANTEAFF	TGTGCCAGCAGCTTAACCGTCCAGGCGAACACTGAAGCTTTCTTT
TRBV27	TRBJ1-2	.	TRBD1	CASSLTGTGGLYGYTF	TGTGCCAGCAGTTTAACGGGGACAGGGGGCCTCTATGGCTACACCTTC
TRBV7-9	TRBJ2-3	.	TRBD2	CASSSGLAGDTQYF	TGTGCCAGCAGCTCGGGACTAGCGGGAGATACGCAGTATTTT
TRBV3-1/TRBV3-2	TRBJ1-2	.	.	CASSQGLYGYTF	TGTGCCAGCAGCCAAGGTCTCTATGGCTACACCTTC
TRBV18	TRBJ2-5	.	.	CASSPGTPDVGTQYF	TGTGCCAGCTCACCCGGGACACCTGACGTTGGGACCCAGTACTTC
TRBV9	TRBJ1-1	.	.	CASSAGGPTEAFF	TGTGCCAGCAGCGCGGGGGGACCCACTGAAGCTTTCTTT
TRBV4-2	TRBJ1-2	.	.	CASSQYAPGFGGYTF	TGTGCCAGCAGCCAATATGCCCCGGGGTTCGGCGGCTACACCTTC
TRBV15	TRBJ1-1	.	TRBD1	CATSRADRVQPEAFF	TGTGCCACCAGCAGGGCGGACAGGGTCCAACCTGAAGCTTTCTTT
TRBV2	TRBJ2-1	.	TRBD1	CASDDRGYNEQFF	TGTGCCAGCGACGACAGGGGATACAATGAGCAGTTCTTC
TRBV29-1	TRBJ1-4	.	TRBD1	CSATGGGEKLFF	TGCAGCGCTACAGGGGGGGGCGAAAAACTGTTTTTT
TRBV7-2	TRBJ1-6	.	.	CASSLAADSYSPLHF	TGTGCCAGCAGCTTAGCGGCAGATTCTTATTCACCCCTCCACTTT
TRBV27	TRBJ1-5	.	TRBD1	CASSHRGASGQPQHF	TGTGCCAGCAGCCACAGGGGGGCATCGGGTCAGCCCCAGCATTTT
TRBV7-9	TRBJ2-3	.	.	CASSRDTDTQYF	TGTGCCAGCAGCCGGGACACAGATACGCAGTATTTT
TRBV3-1/TRBV3-2	TRBJ1-1	.	.	CASSREVGKAFF	TGTGCCAGCAGCCGGGAGGTGGGTAAAGCTTTCTTT
TRBV4-3	TRBJ1-1	once	.	CASSPDPAGGTEAFF	TGCGCCAGCAGCCCGGATCCCGCGGGGGGCACTGAAGCTTTCTTT
TRBV11-3	TRBJ2-1	.	TRBD1	CASSPRYPTGNNEQFF	TGTGCCAGCAGCCCCCGGTACCCGACAGGGAACAATGAGCAGTTCTTC
TRBV28	TRBJ1-1	.	.	CASSSPGGNTEAFF	TGTGCCAGCAGTTCCCCGGGGGGGAACACTGAAGCTTTCTTT
TRBV28	TRBJ1-2	.	TRBD1	CASSLGQEYGYTF	TGTGCCAGCAGTTTAGGACAGGAGTATGGCTACACCTTC
TRBV11-2	TRBJ1-6	.	.	CASSLAYSPLHF	TGTGCCAGCAGCTTAGCCTATTCACCCCTCCACTTT
TRBV7-8	TRBJ1-5	.	.	CASSGRDVGQPQHF	TGTGCCAGCAGCGGCAGGGATGTCGGTCAGCCCCAGCATTTT
TRBV10-3	TRBJ2-3	.	TRBD1	CAISDWGQGTLADTQYF	TGTGCCATCAGTGATTGGGGACAGGGGACGTTAGCAGATACGCAGTATTTT
TRBV7-3	TRBJ2-5	.	TRBD2	CASSRISGSKETQYF	TGTGCCAGCAGCCGAATTAGCGGGAGCAAAGAGACCCAGTACTTC
TRBV9	TRBJ2-7	.	.	CASATESYPVEQYF	TGTGCCAGCGCCACCGAAAGCTATCCTGTTGAGCAGTACTTC
TRBV9	TRBJ2-2	.	.	CASSVGSSPNTGELFF	TGTGCCAGCAGCGTAGGGAGCAGCCCGAACACCGGGGAGCTGTTTTTT
TRBV20-1	TRBJ1-5	.	.	CSASIGQGYQPQHF	TGCAGTGCTAGTATTGGTCAGGGGTATCAGCCCCAGCATTTT
TRBV18	TRBJ2-1	once	TRBD2	CASSGLAGGREQFF	TGTGCCAGCTCTGGACTAGCGGGAGGACGAGAGCAGTTCTTC
TRBV7-2	TRBJ1-4	.	.	CASSLQASNEKLFF	TGTGCCAGCAGCTTACAGGCCTCCAATGAAAAACTGTTTTTT
TRBV14	TRBJ2-3	once	TRBD1	CASSPFRGHTQYF	TGTGCCAGCAGCCCCTTCAGGGGGCATACGCAGTATTTT
TRBV6-2/TRBV6-3	TRBJ2-7	once	.	CASSRGSPYEQYF	TGTGCCAGCAGTCGTGGGAGCCCGTACGAGCAGTACTTC
TRBV19	TRBJ2-7	.	.	CASSDMTYEQYF	TGTGCCAGCTCGGACATGACCTACGAGCAGTACTTC
TRBV6-6	TRBJ2-7	.	.	CASSYQGQTYEQYF	TGTGCCAGCAGTTACCAAGGACAGACCTACGAGCAGTACTTC
TRBV7-9	TRBJ2-5	.	.	CASSSPVRRSETQYF	TGTGCCAGCAGCTCCCCCGTTCGGCGGTCAGAGACCCAGTACTTC
TRBV4-3	TRBJ1-1	.	.	CASSQAAWGDTEAFF	TGCGCCAGCAGCCAAGCAGCATGGGGGGACACTGAAGCTTTCTTT
TRBV5-4	TRBJ2-5	.	TRBD2	CASSILAGGPETQYF	TGTGCCAGCAGCATACTAGCGGGGGGGCCGGAGACCCAGTACTTC
TRBV7-3	TRBJ2-7	.	TRBD1	CASGQGAEQYF	TGTGCCAGCGGGCAGGGGGCCGAGCAGTACTTC
TRBV7-2	TRBJ1-2	once	TRBD1	CASSLGRGRGGYTF	TGTGCCAGCAGCTTGGGCAGGGGGCGCGGAGGCTACACCTTC
TRBV4-1	TRBJ1-1	.	.	CASSQVRSEAFF	TGCGCCAGCAGCCAAGTGCGTAGTGAAGCTTTCTTT
TRBV7-2	TRBJ2-1	.	TRBD1	CASSPQGNEQFF	TGTGCCAGCAGCCCACAGGGGAATGAGCAGTTCTTC
TRBV28	TRBJ2-3	.	TRBD1	CASRGTGNGRLEYF	TGTGCCAGCAGAGGGACAGGGAACGGGAGGTTGGAGTATTTT
TRBV6-6	TRBJ2-3	.	.	CAIRGGVGADTQYF	TGTGCCATCCGAGGGGGAGTCGGGGCAGATACGCAGTATTTT